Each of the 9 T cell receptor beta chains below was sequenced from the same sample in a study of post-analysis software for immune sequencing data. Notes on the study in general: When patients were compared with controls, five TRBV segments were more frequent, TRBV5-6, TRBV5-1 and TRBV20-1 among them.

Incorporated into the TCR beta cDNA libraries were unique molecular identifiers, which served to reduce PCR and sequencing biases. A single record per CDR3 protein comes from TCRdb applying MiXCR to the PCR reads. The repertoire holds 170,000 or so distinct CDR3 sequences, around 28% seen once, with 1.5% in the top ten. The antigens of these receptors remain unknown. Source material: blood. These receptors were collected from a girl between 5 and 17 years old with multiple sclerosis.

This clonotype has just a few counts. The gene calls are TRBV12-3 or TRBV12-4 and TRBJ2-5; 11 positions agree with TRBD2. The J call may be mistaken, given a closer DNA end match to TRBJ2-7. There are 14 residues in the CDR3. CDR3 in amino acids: CASSRTSGSHEQYF. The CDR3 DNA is TGTGCCAGCAGTCGGACTAGCGGGTCCCACGAGCAGTACTTC.

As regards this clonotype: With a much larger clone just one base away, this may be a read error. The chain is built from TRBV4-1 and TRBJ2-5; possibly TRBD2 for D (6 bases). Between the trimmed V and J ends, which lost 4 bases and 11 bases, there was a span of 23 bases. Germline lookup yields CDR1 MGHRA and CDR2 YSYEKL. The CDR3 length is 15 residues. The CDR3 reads CASSRTRTNGEEQYF. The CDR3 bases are TGCGCCAGCAGCCGCACCCGGACTAACGGAGAAGAGCAGTACTTC.

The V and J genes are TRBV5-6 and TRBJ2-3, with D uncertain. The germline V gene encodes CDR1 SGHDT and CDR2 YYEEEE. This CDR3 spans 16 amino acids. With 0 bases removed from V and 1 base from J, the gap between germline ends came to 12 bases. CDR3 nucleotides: TGTGCCAGCAGCTTGGGCGCTACTACCCGCACAGATACGCAGTATTTT. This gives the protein CASSLGATTRTDTQYF.

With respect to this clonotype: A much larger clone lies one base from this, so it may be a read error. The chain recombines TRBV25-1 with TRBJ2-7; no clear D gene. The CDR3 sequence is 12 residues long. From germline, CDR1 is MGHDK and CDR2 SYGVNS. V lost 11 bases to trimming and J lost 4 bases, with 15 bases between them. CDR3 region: CAESDSPYEQYF. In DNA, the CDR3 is TGTGCCGAGTCAGACTCCCCTTACGAGCAGTACTTC.

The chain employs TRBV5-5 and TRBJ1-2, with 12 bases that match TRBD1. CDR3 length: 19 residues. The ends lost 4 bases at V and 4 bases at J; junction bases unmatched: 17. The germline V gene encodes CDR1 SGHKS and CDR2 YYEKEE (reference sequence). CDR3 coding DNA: TGTGCCAGCAGCCCTACAATCGGGACAGGGGGCCTACCCGGCTATGGCTACACCTTC. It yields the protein CASSPTIGTGGLPGYGYTF. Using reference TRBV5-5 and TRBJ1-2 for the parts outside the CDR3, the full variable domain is DAGVTQSPTHLIKTRGQQVTLRCSPISGHKSVSWYQQVLGQGPQFIFQYYEKEERGRGNFPDRFSARQFPNYSSELNVNALLLGDSALYLCASSPTIGTGGLPGYGYTFGSGTRLTVV.

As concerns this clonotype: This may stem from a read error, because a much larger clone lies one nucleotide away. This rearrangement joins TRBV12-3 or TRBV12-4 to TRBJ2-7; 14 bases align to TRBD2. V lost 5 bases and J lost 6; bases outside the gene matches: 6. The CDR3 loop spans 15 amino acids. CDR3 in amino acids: CASSRGLAGGGEQYF. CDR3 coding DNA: TGTGCCAGCAGTCGAGGACTAGCGGGAGGAGGCGAGCAGTACTTC.

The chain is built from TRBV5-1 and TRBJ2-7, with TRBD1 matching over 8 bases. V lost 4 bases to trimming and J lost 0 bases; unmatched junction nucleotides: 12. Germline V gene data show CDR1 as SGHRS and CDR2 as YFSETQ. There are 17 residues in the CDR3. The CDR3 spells CASSHTGGRIPSYEQYF. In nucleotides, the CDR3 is TGCGCCAGCAGCCACACAGGGGGACGGATCCCCTCCTACGAGCAGTACTTC. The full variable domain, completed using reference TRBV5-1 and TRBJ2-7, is KAGVTQTPRYLIKTRGQQVTLSCSPISGHRSVSWYQQTPGQGLQFLFEYFSETQRNKGNFPGRFSGRQFSNSRSEMNVSTLELGDSALYLCASSHTGGRIPSYEQYFGPGTRLTVT.

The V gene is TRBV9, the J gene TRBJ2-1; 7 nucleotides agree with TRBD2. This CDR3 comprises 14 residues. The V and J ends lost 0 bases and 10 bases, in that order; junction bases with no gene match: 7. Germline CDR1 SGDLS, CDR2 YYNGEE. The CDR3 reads CASSVVSGVGEQFF. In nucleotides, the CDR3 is TGTGCCAGCAGCGTAGTAAGCGGGGTTGGGGAGCAGTTCTTC.

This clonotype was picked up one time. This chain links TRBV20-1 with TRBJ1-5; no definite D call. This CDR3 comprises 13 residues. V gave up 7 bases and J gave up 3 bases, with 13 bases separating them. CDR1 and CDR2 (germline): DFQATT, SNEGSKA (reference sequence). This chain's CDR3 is CSVSYSDNQPQHF. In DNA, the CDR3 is TGCAGTGTCTCCTATTCTGACAATCAGCCCCAGCATTTT.